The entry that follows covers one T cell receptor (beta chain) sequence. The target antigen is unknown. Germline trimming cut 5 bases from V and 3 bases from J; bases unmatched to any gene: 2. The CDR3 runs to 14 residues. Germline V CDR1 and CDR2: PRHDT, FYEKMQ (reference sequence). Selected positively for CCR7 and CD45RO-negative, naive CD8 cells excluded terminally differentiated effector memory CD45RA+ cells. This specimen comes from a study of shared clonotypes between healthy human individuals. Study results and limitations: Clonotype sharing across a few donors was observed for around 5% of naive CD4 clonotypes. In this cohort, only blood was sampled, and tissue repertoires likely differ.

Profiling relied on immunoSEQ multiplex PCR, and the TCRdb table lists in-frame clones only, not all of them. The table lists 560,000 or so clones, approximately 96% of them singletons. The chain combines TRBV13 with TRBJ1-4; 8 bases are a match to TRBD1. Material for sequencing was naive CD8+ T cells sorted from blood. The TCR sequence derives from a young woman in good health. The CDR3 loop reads CASSLTGANEKLFF. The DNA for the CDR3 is TGTGCCAGCAGCCTGACAGGGGCTAATGAAAAACTGTTTTTT.